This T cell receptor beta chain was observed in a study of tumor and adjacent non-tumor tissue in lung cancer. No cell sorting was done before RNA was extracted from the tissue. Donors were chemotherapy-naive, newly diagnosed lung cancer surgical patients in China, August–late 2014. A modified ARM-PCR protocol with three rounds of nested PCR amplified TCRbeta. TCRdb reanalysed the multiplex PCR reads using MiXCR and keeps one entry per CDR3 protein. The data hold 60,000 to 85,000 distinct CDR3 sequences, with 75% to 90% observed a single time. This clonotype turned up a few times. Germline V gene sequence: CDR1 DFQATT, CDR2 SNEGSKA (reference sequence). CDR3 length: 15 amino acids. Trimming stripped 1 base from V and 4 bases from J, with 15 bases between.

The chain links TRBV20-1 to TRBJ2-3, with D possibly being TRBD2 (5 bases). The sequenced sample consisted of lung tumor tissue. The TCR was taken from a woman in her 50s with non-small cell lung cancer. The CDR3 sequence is CSARGLPGGADTQYF. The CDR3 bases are TGCAGTGCTAGAGGTCTTCCAGGAGGCGCAGATACGCAGTATTTT.